The rows below give T cell receptor beta chains drawn from one sample of a study of CD8+CD57+ T cells in acquired aplastic anemia. One entry per CDR3 protein, called by TCRdb with MiXCR from the reads. Among more than 150,000 distinct CDR3 sequences listed, about half were seen once. The sample comprised sorted CD4+, CD8+, or CD8+CD57+ T cells (not recorded which) from PBMCs. Receptors originate from a human donor with aplastic anemia. CDR3s include the opening cysteine and the closing phenylalanine or tryptophan. The order of the fields is clone size, D gene, V gene, J gene, CDR3 protein, CDR3 DNA. D genes are given only for firm matches. Not every row has a clone size; where given, it reads once, few, many or a size class.

abundance: NA
d_gene: NA
v_gene: TRBV15
j_gene: TRBJ2-7
CDR3aa: CATSGRVGLSYEQYF
CDR3nt: TGTGCCACCAGCGGTCGGGTGGGACTCTCCTACGAGCAGTACTTC

abundance: NA
d_gene: TRBD1
v_gene: TRBV29-1
j_gene: TRBJ2-7
CDR3aa: CSASGQGPYEQYF
CDR3nt: TGCAGCGCCTCGGGACAGGGACCCTACGAGCAGTACTTC

abundance: many
d_gene: TRBD1
v_gene: TRBV6-1
j_gene: TRBJ1-1
CDR3aa: CASSQDRGDTEAFF
CDR3nt: TGTGCCAGCAGTCAGGACAGGGGTGACACTGAAGCTTTCTTT

abundance: NA
d_gene: NA
v_gene: TRBV11-3
j_gene: TRBJ1-2
CDR3aa: CASSLMQGFGGYTF
CDR3nt: TGTGCCAGCAGCTTGATGCAGGGTTTCGGCGGCTACACCTTC

abundance: NA
d_gene: NA
v_gene: TRBV20-1
j_gene: TRBJ1-1
CDR3aa: CSALEMPRVEKTYTEAFF
CDR3nt: TGCAGTGCTTTAGAGATGCCCAGGGTCGAGAAAACATACACTGAAGCTTTCTTT

abundance: NA
d_gene: TRBD1
v_gene: TRBV6-5
j_gene: TRBJ2-3
CDR3aa: CASSSGGGQGYTQYF
CDR3nt: TGTGCCAGCAGTTCCGGAGGTGGACAGGGCTATACGCAGTATTTT

abundance: NA
d_gene: NA
v_gene: TRBV7-7
j_gene: TRBJ2-1
CDR3aa: CASSPSVSGSDNEQFF
CDR3nt: TGTGCCAGCAGCCCCTCGGTTTCAGGGTCGGACAATGAGCAGTTCTTC

abundance: NA
d_gene: NA
v_gene: TRBV29-1
j_gene: TRBJ1-1
CDR3aa: CSVPGDYPSGGAFF
CDR3nt: TGCAGCGTCCCAGGGGATTATCCGTCTGGGGGAGCTTTCTTT

abundance: many
d_gene: NA
v_gene: TRBV19
j_gene: TRBJ1-2
CDR3aa: CASSQGGPYGYTF
CDR3nt: TGTGCCAGTAGTCAGGGTGGGCCTTATGGCTACACCTTC

abundance: many
d_gene: TRBD1
v_gene: TRBV20-1
j_gene: TRBJ1-4
CDR3aa: CSARDLRDSGEKLFF
CDR3nt: TGCAGTGCTAGGGACCTCCGGGACAGTGGGGAAAAACTGTTTTTT

abundance: many
d_gene: TRBD1
v_gene: TRBV19
j_gene: TRBJ1-6
CDR3aa: CASSGATGTNSPLHF
CDR3nt: TGTGCCAGTAGTGGGGCGACAGGGACCAATTCACCCCTCCACTTT

abundance: many
d_gene: NA
v_gene: TRBV12-3/TRBV12-4
j_gene: TRBJ1-2
CDR3aa: CASRRMGGYTF
CDR3nt: TGTGCCAGCAGGCGGATGGGTGGCTACACCTTC

abundance: NA
d_gene: NA
v_gene: TRBV7-6
j_gene: TRBJ2-3
CDR3aa: CASSSNSTDTQYF
CDR3nt: TGTGCCAGCAGCTCCAATAGCACAGATACGCAGTATTTT

abundance: NA
d_gene: TRBD1
v_gene: TRBV2
j_gene: TRBJ1-4
CDR3aa: CASSLQGVTNEKLFF
CDR3nt: TGTGCCAGCAGCTTACAGGGGGTAACTAATGAAAAACTGTTTTTT

abundance: NA
d_gene: TRBD2
v_gene: TRBV7-2
j_gene: TRBJ2-3
CDR3aa: CASSIGTSGSSTDTQYF
CDR3nt: TGTGCCAGCAGCATTGGGACTAGCGGGTCTAGCACAGATACGCAGTATTTT

abundance: many
d_gene: TRBD2
v_gene: TRBV7-2
j_gene: TRBJ2-7
CDR3aa: CASSFTSGAEQYF
CDR3nt: TGTGCCAGCAGCTTCACTAGCGGGGCCGAGCAGTACTTC

abundance: NA
d_gene: NA
v_gene: TRBV2
j_gene: TRBJ1-1
CDR3aa: CAGQTETNTEAFF
CDR3nt: TGTGCCGGACAGACAGAAACGAACACTGAAGCTTTCTTT

abundance: NA
d_gene: TRBD1
v_gene: TRBV4-3
j_gene: TRBJ2-7
CDR3aa: CASSQEDRGLIDEQYF
CDR3nt: TGCGCCAGCAGCCAAGAGGACAGGGGGCTTATCGACGAGCAGTACTTC

abundance: once
d_gene: NA
v_gene: TRBV7-3
j_gene: TRBJ2-1
CDR3aa: CASSLRRLAFDEQFF
CDR3nt: TGTGCCAGCAGCTTAAGGCGGCTAGCGTTCGATGAGCAGTTCTTC

abundance: NA
d_gene: NA
v_gene: TRBV10-3
j_gene: TRBJ2-7
CDR3aa: CAISGDDEQYF
CDR3nt: TGTGCCATCAGTGGGGATGACGAGCAGTACTTC

abundance: NA
d_gene: NA
v_gene: TRBV19
j_gene: TRBJ2-5
CDR3aa: CASSILGGGETQYF
CDR3nt: TGTGCCAGTAGTATTCTTGGGGGCGGGGAGACCCAGTACTTC

abundance: many
d_gene: TRBD1
v_gene: TRBV6-6
j_gene: TRBJ2-3
CDR3aa: CASSYPGQGVDTQYF
CDR3nt: TGTGCCAGCAGTTACCCCGGACAGGGAGTAGATACGCAGTATTTT

abundance: once
d_gene: NA
v_gene: TRBV19
j_gene: TRBJ1-1
CDR3aa: CASMRGAGTTEAFF
CDR3nt: TGTGCCAGTATGCGGGGGGCAGGGACCACTGAAGCTTTCTTT

abundance: many
d_gene: TRBD1
v_gene: TRBV9
j_gene: TRBJ2-4
CDR3aa: CASSEGQGGTIQYF
CDR3nt: TGTGCCAGCAGCGAGGGACAGGGAGGGACCATTCAGTACTTC

abundance: NA
d_gene: TRBD1
v_gene: TRBV25-1
j_gene: TRBJ1-1
CDR3aa: CASRRTGSVTEAFF
CDR3nt: TGTGCCAGCAGACGGACAGGGTCGGTCACTGAAGCTTTCTTT

abundance: NA
d_gene: TRBD1
v_gene: TRBV11-1
j_gene: TRBJ2-1
CDR3aa: CASSSVGTGRRHEQFF
CDR3nt: TGTGCCAGCAGCTCAGTCGGGACAGGGAGACGGCATGAGCAGTTCTTC

abundance: NA
d_gene: NA
v_gene: TRBV30
j_gene: TRBJ2-5
CDR3aa: CAWSVGGAGRIRETQYF
CDR3nt: TGTGCCTGGAGTGTAGGGGGGGCGGGTAGAATTCGAGAGACCCAGTACTTC

abundance: many
d_gene: NA
v_gene: TRBV7-2
j_gene: TRBJ2-3
CDR3aa: CASSWPTRDTQYF
CDR3nt: TGTGCCAGCAGCTGGCCGACTAGAGATACGCAGTATTTT

abundance: many
d_gene: NA
v_gene: TRBV7-9
j_gene: TRBJ1-2
CDR3aa: CASSLEAIVYTF
CDR3nt: TGTGCCAGCAGCTTAGAGGCGATTGTCTACACCTTC

abundance: many
d_gene: NA
v_gene: TRBV6-1
j_gene: TRBJ1-2
CDR3aa: CASSRAGAEGYTF
CDR3nt: TGTGCCAGCAGTCGCGCGGGGGCGGAGGGCTACACCTTC

abundance: NA
d_gene: TRBD2
v_gene: TRBV25-1
j_gene: TRBJ2-1
CDR3aa: CASSPSGAYNEQFF
CDR3nt: TGTGCCAGCAGTCCCAGCGGGGCCTACAATGAGCAGTTCTTC

abundance: NA
d_gene: TRBD1
v_gene: TRBV25-1
j_gene: TRBJ1-1
CDR3aa: CATMGQTNTEAFF
CDR3nt: TGTGCCACCATGGGACAGACGAACACTGAAGCTTTCTTT

abundance: few
d_gene: NA
v_gene: TRBV15
j_gene: TRBJ1-6
CDR3aa: CATSSDISYNSPLHF
CDR3nt: TGTGCCACCAGCAGTGATATCTCCTATAATTCACCCCTCCACTTT

abundance: many
d_gene: TRBD1
v_gene: TRBV11-2
j_gene: TRBJ2-1
CDR3aa: CASSVIQGAGEQFF
CDR3nt: TGTGCCAGCAGCGTAATACAGGGGGCGGGAGAGCAGTTCTTC

abundance: once
d_gene: NA
v_gene: TRBV29-1
j_gene: TRBJ2-2
CDR3aa: CTTISRSGELFF
CDR3nt: TGCACCACCATTAGCCGTTCCGGGGAGCTGTTTTTT

abundance: NA
d_gene: TRBD1
v_gene: TRBV2
j_gene: TRBJ2-1
CDR3aa: CASSLRGQGTNEQFF
CDR3nt: TGTGCCAGCAGTCTCCGGGGACAGGGTACAAATGAGCAGTTCTTC

abundance: NA
d_gene: NA
v_gene: TRBV15
j_gene: TRBJ1-2
CDR3aa: CATSRGGRAANYGYTF
CDR3nt: TGTGCCACCAGCAGAGGGGGCAGGGCGGCTAACTATGGCTACACCTTC

abundance: many
d_gene: NA
v_gene: TRBV10-3
j_gene: TRBJ1-2
CDR3aa: CAISEPAGGPSYGYTF
CDR3nt: TGTGCCATCAGTGAGCCCGCGGGAGGGCCGAGCTATGGCTACACCTTC

abundance: NA
d_gene: TRBD1
v_gene: TRBV9
j_gene: TRBJ1-2
CDR3aa: CASSVQGGFLGGYTF
CDR3nt: TGTGCCAGCAGCGTCCAGGGGGGGTTTTTAGGCGGCTACACCTTC

abundance: many
d_gene: NA
v_gene: TRBV6-2/TRBV6-3
j_gene: TRBJ2-7
CDR3aa: CASSFPDYEQYF
CDR3nt: TGTGCCAGCAGTTTCCCGGACTACGAGCAGTACTTC

abundance: NA
d_gene: TRBD1
v_gene: TRBV20-1
j_gene: TRBJ1-1
CDR3aa: CSAYDRVGTEAFF
CDR3nt: TGCAGTGCCTACGACAGGGTAGGTACTGAAGCTTTCTTT

abundance: NA
d_gene: NA
v_gene: TRBV29-1
j_gene: TRBJ1-1
CDR3aa: CSVEVGVGTEAFF
CDR3nt: TGCAGCGTTGAGGTAGGGGTAGGCACTGAAGCTTTCTTT

abundance: many
d_gene: TRBD2
v_gene: TRBV15
j_gene: TRBJ2-1
CDR3aa: CATSLEAGLVDNEQFF
CDR3nt: TGTGCCACCAGCCTTGAGGCAGGACTAGTTGACAATGAGCAGTTCTTC

abundance: many
d_gene: NA
v_gene: TRBV4-3
j_gene: TRBJ2-2
CDR3aa: CASSQVVDTGELFF
CDR3nt: TGCGCCAGCAGCCAAGTGGTGGACACCGGGGAGCTGTTTTTT

abundance: NA
d_gene: TRBD1
v_gene: TRBV10-3
j_gene: TRBJ2-7
CDR3aa: CAIRGSQGANYEQYF
CDR3nt: TGTGCCATCAGGGGGAGTCAGGGGGCGAACTACGAGCAGTACTTC

abundance: NA
d_gene: NA
v_gene: TRBV25-1
j_gene: TRBJ2-1
CDR3aa: CASSLSPGDSAQYNEQFF
CDR3nt: TGTGCCAGCAGTCTTTCCCCCGGAGACAGCGCCCAATACAATGAGCAGTTCTTC

abundance: many
d_gene: NA
v_gene: TRBV6-1
j_gene: TRBJ2-7
CDR3aa: CASREQYEQYF
CDR3nt: TGTGCCAGCAGAGAACAGTACGAGCAGTACTTC

abundance: few
d_gene: NA
v_gene: TRBV18
j_gene: TRBJ1-5
CDR3aa: CASSPSGGFQPQHF
CDR3nt: TGTGCCAGCTCACCATCGGGGGGATTCCAGCCCCAGCATTTT

abundance: many
d_gene: NA
v_gene: TRBV6-1
j_gene: TRBJ1-4
CDR3aa: CASRRRASSEATNEKLFF
CDR3nt: TGTGCCAGCAGGCGCCGGGCCAGCTCCGAGGCAACTAATGAAAAACTGTTTTTT